This T cell receptor beta chain was obtained from a study of T cells after yellow fever vaccination. TCRdb re-called the 5' RACE reads with MiXCR, one entry per CDR3 protein. The sample records under 5,000 distinct CDR3 sequences, 3% to 4.5% being singletons. This clonotype has ten or more counts. With V trimmed by 9 bases and J by 5 bases, 9 bases remained unmatched. Germline V CDR1 and CDR2: MNHNY, SVGAGI (reference sequence). The CDR3 extends over 13 amino acids. This clonotype was obtained from a young man who received the YFV17D yellow fever vaccine. The chain has TRBV6-6 and TRBJ2-7; 8 positions match TRBD2. The specimen was PBMCs, either bulk or a sorted T-cell subset (CD4+, CD8+, memory, or dextramer-sorted; not recorded which), collected 15 days after the yellow fever booster vaccination. CDR3 bases: TGTGCCAGTTCCCCAGCGGGAGTCCACGAGCAGTACTTC. Translated: CASSPAGVHEQYF.